One sample yielded the 24 T cell receptor beta chains listed below, sequenced in a study of response to subunit inactivated influenza vaccine. TCRdb analysed the RT-PCR reads with MiXCR anew, one entry per CDR3 protein. The sample contains 650,000 to 700,000 distinct CDR3 sequences, less than 20% of which appear only once. The sample consisted of PBMCs from blood, taken approximately 13 days after vaccination. These receptors all come from a man between 45 and 60 years old who received an inactivated influenza vaccine.

The sample holds a few counts of this clonotype. This chain joins TRBV12-3 or TRBV12-4 and TRBJ1-1; the D is unclear. The CDR3 loop spans 14 amino acids. Trimming pared 5 bases from V and 0 bases from J, leaving 10 bases between. CDR3 in DNA: TGTGCCAGCAGTAGGCGGGGATTGAACACTGAAGCTTTCTTT. Its protein product is CASSRRGLNTEAFF.

The chain is built from TRBV7-2 and TRBJ2-2; unclear D gene. Trimming took off 0 bases at V and 7 bases at J, with 6 bases between the two ends. This CDR3 has 13 amino acids. CDR1 is SGHTA and CDR2 is FQGNSA in the germline V gene. Here the CDR3 DNA reads TGTGCCAGCAGCTTAGCGTACAACGGGGAGCTGTTTTTT. Translated: CASSLAYNGELFF.

This clonotype was detected only a few times. The V call is TRBV7-8, the J call TRBJ1-1; the match to TRBD1 covers 8 bases. CDR1 and CDR2 (germline): SGHVS, FQNEAQ. The CDR3 has 14 residues. V lost 2 bases, J lost 5 bases, and 4 bases stayed unmatched. DNA for the CDR3: TGTGCCAGCAGCTTATCCAGACAGGGGACTGAAGCTTTCTTT. Translated: CASSLSRQGTEAFF.

This clonotype was seen more than once but under ten times. The chain recombines TRBV5-1 with TRBJ2-7, with TRBD2 as a possible D gene (5 bases). CDR1 SGHRS and CDR2 YFSETQ come from the germline V gene. There are 14 residues in the CDR3. Trimming left V 0 bases short and J 6 bases short, with 13 bases between. DNA for the CDR3: TGCGCCAGCAGCTTGGCCCGGGGAATTGGCGAGCAGTACTTC. Protein sequence: CASSLARGIGEQYF.

This clonotype was seen repeatedly, ten times or more. This chain links TRBV29-1 with TRBJ2-2, with 7 bases fitting TRBD1. Germline CDR1 reads SQVTM; CDR2 reads ANQGSEA. V was pared by 5 bases and J by 1 base, with 7 bases of the junction left unmatched. The CDR3 is 15 amino acids. Written as DNA, the CDR3 is TGCAGCGTTCGAACGGGACAGATGAACACCGGGGAGCTGTTTTTT. Amino acid sequence: CSVRTGQMNTGELFF.

This clonotype was counted between two and nine times. J is TRBJ1-6 and V is TRBV6-6; D gene unclear. This CDR3 contains 13 residues. The V and J ends lost 5 bases and 16 bases respectively, with 18 bases between them. CDR1 and CDR2 (germline): MNHNY, SVGAGI (reference sequence). The CDR3 region has the DNA TGTGCCAGCAGTCGCGCGGGAGGCGAGCGTCTCCACTTT. This codes for CASSRAGGERLHF.

This clonotype appeared many times. The chain carries TRBV5-1 and TRBJ2-3, with 8 bases lining up with TRBD2. Germline V gives CDR1 SGHRS, CDR2 YFSETQ. V was clipped by 4 bases and J by 3 bases; unmatched bases: 7. This CDR3 is built from 15 residues. The CDR3 bases are TGCGCCAGCAGCCCGGCATTAGCGGGAACAGATACGCAGTATTTT. Its translation is CASSPALAGTDTQYF.

J is TRBJ1-5 and V is TRBV18; 9 nucleotides agree with TRBD1. The germline CDR1 and CDR2 sequences are KGHSH and LQKENI. With V trimmed by 5 bases and J by 1 base, 3 bases remained unmatched. There are 15 residues in the CDR3. The CDR3 DNA follows: TGTGCCAGCTCAGGGGACAGGGCAAGCAATCAGCCCCAGCATTTT. This codes for CASSGDRASNQPQHF.

The V call is TRBV2, the J call TRBJ1-2; D unresolved. In germline, CDR1 is SNHLY, CDR2 FYNNEI. V dropped 3 bases and J dropped 4 bases, with 18 bases sitting between them. The CDR3 extends over 16 amino acids. Written as DNA, the CDR3 is TGTGCCAGCAGTGATCCCCGCAAGGTCCGACCCTATGGCTACACCTTC. Residues: CASSDPRKVRPYGYTF. Filled out from reference TRBV2 and TRBJ1-2, the complete variable domain reads EPEVTQTPSHQVTQMGQEVILRCVPISNHLYFYWYRQILGQKVEFLVSFYNNEISEKSEIFDDQFSVERPDGSNFTLKIRSTKLEDSAMYFCASSDPRKVRPYGYTFGSGTRLTVV.

This clonotype was counted a few times. The rearrangement links TRBV10-3 to TRBJ2-2; 10 bases are shared with TRBD2. The CDR3 is 16 amino acids. The V segment lost 3 bases and the J segment 5 bases; nucleotides outside the gene matches: 6. Germline loops: CDR1 ENHRY, CDR2 SYGVKD. The DNA of the CDR3 is TGTGCCATCAGTGACAGGACTAGCGGAGGGACCGGGGAGCTGTTTTTT. Protein product: CAISDRTSGGTGELFF.

This clonotype was seen a handful of times. CDR3 DNA sequence: TGTGCCAGCAGCTTGGGACAGACCATAGGGCGCGAGCAGTACTTC. This translates into CASSLGQTIGREQYF. This rearrangement joins TRBV7-9 to TRBJ2-7; TRBD1 matches 7 bases. Per germline, CDR1 SEHNR and CDR2 FQNEAQ (reference sequence). CDR3 size: 15 residues. Trimming removed 3 bases from V and 6 bases from J; junction bases left unmatched: 11.

The sample holds many counts of this clonotype. This chain links TRBV7-9 with TRBJ1-5; D remains unclear. The V end lost 3 bases, the J end lost 3 bases, and 3 bases lay between the germline ends. Germline V gene data show CDR1 as SEHNR and CDR2 as FQNEAQ (reference sequence). The CDR3 runs to 12 residues. The CDR3 sequence: CASSLDNQPQHF. The CDR3 DNA reads TGTGCCAGCAGCTTGGACAATCAGCCCCAGCATTTT.

This clonotype was counted ten times or more. V usage is TRBV5-1 and J usage is TRBJ2-7, with TRBD1 matching over 10 bases. The CDR3 has 16 residues. The trim removed 0 bases at V and 4 bases at J, leaving 7 bases unmatched. Germline assignment: CDR1 SGHRS and CDR2 YFSETQ. In DNA form, the CDR3 reads TGCGCCAGCAGCTTGGAACGACAGGGGGCTGGATACGAGCAGTACTTC. Its translation is CASSLERQGAGYEQYF.

This clonotype was recorded a few times. The chain employs TRBV3-1 and TRBJ2-2, with D uncertain. V was pared by 2 bases and J by 7 bases, with 5 bases between. The length of the CDR3 is 12 residues. Looked up from germline, CDR1 is LGHDT and CDR2 is YNNKEL (reference sequence). The CDR3, as DNA: TGTGCCAGCAGCCAAATGCGCGGGGAGCTGTTTTTT. Protein: CASSQMRGELFF.

V usage is TRBV7-6 and J usage is TRBJ1-6; 7 bases map to TRBD1. This CDR3 has 14 amino acids. Germline V gives CDR1 SGHVS, CDR2 FNYEAQ. V shed 5 bases, J shed 9 bases, and the junction held 7 bases outside the gene matches. The CDR3 region has the DNA TGTGCCAGCAGCCAGACAGGGAACGGTTCACCCCTCCACTTT. This translates into CASSQTGNGSPLHF.

The gene calls are TRBV4-2 and TRBJ2-5; 8 bases line up with TRBD2. After removal of 4 bases from V and 5 bases from J, the junction contained 15 bases not matched to a gene. This CDR3 has 17 residues. CDR1 LGHNA and CDR2 YNFKEQ come from the germline V gene. The CDR3 sequence is CASSPRVVGGEKETQYF. The CDR3 DNA is TGTGCCAGCAGCCCCCGGGTTGTCGGGGGGGAGAAGGAGACCCAGTACTTC.

The table lists this clonotype with a few counts. The V gene is TRBV12-3 or TRBV12-4, the J gene TRBJ2-2, with D tentatively TRBD1 or TRBD2 (5 bases each). There are 16 residues in the CDR3. V was shortened by 6 bases and J by 6 bases, with 20 bases between the two germline ends. The CDR3 loop is CASSLRWGLDSGELFF. The CDR3 DNA reads as TGTGCCAGCAGCCTTAGGTGGGGGTTGGATTCCGGGGAGCTGTTTTTT.

The sample holds a few counts of this clonotype. The J gene is TRBJ2-2, the V gene TRBV3-1; D not certain. V was pared by 4 bases and J by 2 bases, with 11 bases between. This CDR3 is 15 amino acids long. Germline loops: CDR1 LGHDT, CDR2 YNNKEL (reference sequence). The chain's CDR3 is CASSPQVLNTGELFF. CDR3 in DNA: TGTGCCAGCAGCCCTCAGGTCTTAAACACCGGGGAGCTGTTTTTT.

In its sample, this clonotype was seen a few times. The rearrangement joins TRBV4-2 to TRBJ1-1, with a tentative D call TRBD1 (6 bases). The CDR3 is 16 amino acids. With 7 bases removed from V and 2 bases from J, the gap between germline ends came to 20 bases. Per germline, CDR1 LGHNA and CDR2 YNFKEQ. The CDR3 nucleotides read TGTGCCAGCACCAGAACAACTACAGGGCCCAACACTGAAGCTTTCTTT. Translating gives CASTRTTTGPNTEAFF.

There are a few counts of this clonotype. V and J are TRBV6-2 or TRBV6-3 and TRBJ2-1; TRBD2 matches 7 bases. CDR3 length: 13 amino acids. J lost 11 bases, V lost 5 bases, and 9 bases had no gene match. The germline gives CDR1 MNHEY, CDR2 SVGEGT. The CDR3 region has the DNA TGTGCCAGCAGTGACGGGGGGAGGGCAAAGCAGTTCTTC. Its translation is CASSDGGRAKQFF.

The chain is built from TRBV27 and TRBJ2-1; 13 bases line up with TRBD2. The CDR3 has 17 residues. After removal of 2 bases from V and 4 bases from J, the junction contained 5 bases not matched to a gene. Germline assignment: CDR1 MNHEY and CDR2 SMNVEV (reference sequence). This CDR3 reads CASSLITSGGVYNEQFF. In DNA, the CDR3 is TGTGCCAGCAGTTTAATTACTAGCGGGGGGGTATACAATGAGCAGTTCTTC.

This clonotype was picked up a small number of times. The rearrangement links TRBV19 to TRBJ2-5; TRBD2 matches at 12 bases. This CDR3 region has 15 residues. Per germline, CDR1 LNHDA and CDR2 SQIVND (reference sequence). Germline trimming cut 5 bases from V and 5 bases from J; bases unmatched to any gene: 6. This chain's CDR3 is CASSPRTSGTETQYF. The CDR3 coding sequence is TGTGCCAGTAGTCCCCGGACTAGCGGGACTGAGACCCAGTACTTC.

This clonotype has only a few counts. The chain has TRBV5-1 and TRBJ2-5; D unresolved. The CDR3 covers 15 residues. Germline loops: CDR1 SGHRS, CDR2 YFSETQ. V lost 6 bases and J lost 2, with 17 bases in between. CDR3 nucleotide sequence: TGCGCCAGCATGACCCACGGCGGAATTCAAGAGACCCAGTACTTC. This encodes CASMTHGGIQETQYF.

The chain carries TRBV4-1 and TRBJ2-3; D is perhaps TRBD1 or TRBD2 (5 bases each). V lost 2 bases, J lost 1 base, and 28 bases lay in between. The CDR3 is 21 amino acids. The germline V gene encodes CDR1 MGHRA and CDR2 YSYEKL. CDR3 DNA sequence: TGCGCCAGCAGCCAACGGATCTCGGGTGGAGCCGGGACCACTGGCACAGATACGCAGTATTTT. Translation gives CASSQRISGGAGTTGTDTQYF.